The present TCR beta chain was sequenced within a study of beta chain features in type 1 diabetes. Study context: Sorted cells, approximately 110,000,000 in number, were examined across all samples. Study outcomes and limitations: TCRB CDR3 length was moderately but significantly reduced in all four CD4+ subsets of Type 1 diabetes patients.

V was pared by 8 bases and J by 6 bases, with 7 bases of the junction left unmatched. CDR1 is SNHLY, CDR2 FYNNEI, per germline. The CDR3 spans 13 residues. This clone has only a few counts. The antigen is not known. Each of the CD4+ naive, central memory, regulatory and stem cell-like memory populations was sorted via CD45RO/CCR7/CD25/CD127/CD95/CD27. Investigators reverse transcribed all isolated RNA, so they sequenced expressed TCRB transcripts. The repertoire was sequenced with immunoSEQ multiplex PCR; TCRdb's copy has only in-frame clones and lacks some. The data hold around 250,000 clones, with 14% observed a single time.

The chain combines TRBV2 with TRBJ2-4; TRBD1 agrees at 7 bases. The source material was naive CD4+ T cells from blood. This TCR was sampled from a man younger than 45 with type 1 diabetes. DNA for the CDR3: TGTGCCAGCCAACAGGGGAGTTCAAACATTCAGTACTTC. Its protein is CASQQGSSNIQYF.